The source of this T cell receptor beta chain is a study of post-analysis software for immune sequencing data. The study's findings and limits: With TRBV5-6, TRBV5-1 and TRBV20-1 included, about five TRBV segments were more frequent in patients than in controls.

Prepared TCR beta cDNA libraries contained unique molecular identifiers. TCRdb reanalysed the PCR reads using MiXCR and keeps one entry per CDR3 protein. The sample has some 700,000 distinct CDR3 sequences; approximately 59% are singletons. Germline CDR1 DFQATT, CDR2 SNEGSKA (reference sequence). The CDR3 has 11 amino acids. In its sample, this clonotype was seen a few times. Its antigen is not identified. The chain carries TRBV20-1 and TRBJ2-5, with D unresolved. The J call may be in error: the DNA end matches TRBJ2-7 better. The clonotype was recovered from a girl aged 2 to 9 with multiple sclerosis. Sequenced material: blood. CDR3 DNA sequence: TGCAGTGCTGACACCGACTACGAGCAGTACTTC. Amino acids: CSADTDYEQYF.